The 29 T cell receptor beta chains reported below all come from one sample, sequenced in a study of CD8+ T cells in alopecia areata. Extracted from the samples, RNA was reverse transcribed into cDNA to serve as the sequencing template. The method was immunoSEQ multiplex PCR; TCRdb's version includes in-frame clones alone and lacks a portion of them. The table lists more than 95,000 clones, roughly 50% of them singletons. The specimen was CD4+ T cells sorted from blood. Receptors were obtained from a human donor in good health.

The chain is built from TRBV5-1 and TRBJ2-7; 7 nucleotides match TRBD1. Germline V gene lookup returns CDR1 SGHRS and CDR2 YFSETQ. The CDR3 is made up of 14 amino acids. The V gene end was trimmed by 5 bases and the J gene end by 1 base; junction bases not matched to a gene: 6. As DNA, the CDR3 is TGCGCCAGCAGTCCCGGGACAGTGTCCTACGAGCAGTACTTC. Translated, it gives CASSPGTVSYEQYF.

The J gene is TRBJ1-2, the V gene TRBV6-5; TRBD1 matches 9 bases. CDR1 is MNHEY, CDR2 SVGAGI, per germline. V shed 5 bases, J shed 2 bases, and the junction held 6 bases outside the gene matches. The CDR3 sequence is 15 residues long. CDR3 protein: CASSRTGVGNYGYTF. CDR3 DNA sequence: TGTGCCAGCAGTCGGACAGGGGTCGGGAACTATGGCTACACCTTC.

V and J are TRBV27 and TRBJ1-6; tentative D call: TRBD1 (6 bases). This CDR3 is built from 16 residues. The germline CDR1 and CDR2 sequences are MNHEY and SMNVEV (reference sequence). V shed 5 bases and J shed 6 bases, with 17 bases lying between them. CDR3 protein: CASSPRDKETNSPLHF. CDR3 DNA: TGTGCCAGCAGTCCCCGGGACAAAGAGACTAATTCACCCCTCCACTTT.

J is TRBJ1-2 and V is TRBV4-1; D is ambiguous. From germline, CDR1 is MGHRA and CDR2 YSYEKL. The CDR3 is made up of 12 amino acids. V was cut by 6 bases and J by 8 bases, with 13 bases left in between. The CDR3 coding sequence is TGCGCCAGCAGGACACAATTCGGGGGCTACACCTTC. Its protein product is CASRTQFGGYTF.

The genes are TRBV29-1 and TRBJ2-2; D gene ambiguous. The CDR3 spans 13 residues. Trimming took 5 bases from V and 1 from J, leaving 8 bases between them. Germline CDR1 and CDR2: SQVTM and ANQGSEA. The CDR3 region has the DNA TGCAGCGTTTACGGGCTGAACACCGGGGAGCTGTTTTTT. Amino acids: CSVYGLNTGELFF.

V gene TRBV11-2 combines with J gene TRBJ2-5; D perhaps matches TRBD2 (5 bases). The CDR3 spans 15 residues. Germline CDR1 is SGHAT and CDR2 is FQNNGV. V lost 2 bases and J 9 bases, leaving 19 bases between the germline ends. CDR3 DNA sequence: TGTGCCAGCAGCTTAAGCCTAGGCTCGGGGTTGGCCCAGTACTTC. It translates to CASSLSLGSGLAQYF. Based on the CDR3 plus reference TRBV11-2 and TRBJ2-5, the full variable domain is EAGVAQSPRYKIIEKRQSVAFWCNPISGHATLYWYQQILGQGPKLLIQFQNNGVVDDSQLPKDRFSAERLKGVDSTLKIQPAKLEDSAVYLCASSLSLGSGLAQYFGPGTRLLVL.

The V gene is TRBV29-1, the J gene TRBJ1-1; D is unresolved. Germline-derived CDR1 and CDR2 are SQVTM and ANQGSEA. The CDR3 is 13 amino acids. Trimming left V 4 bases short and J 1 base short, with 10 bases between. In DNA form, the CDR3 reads TGCAGCGTTGGGACTACAACGAACACTGAAGCTTTCTTT. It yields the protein CSVGTTTNTEAFF.

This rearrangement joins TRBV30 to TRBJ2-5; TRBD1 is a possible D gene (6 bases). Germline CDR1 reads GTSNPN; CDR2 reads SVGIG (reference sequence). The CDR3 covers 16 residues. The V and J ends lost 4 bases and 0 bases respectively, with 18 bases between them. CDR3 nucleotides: TGTGCCTGGACCACAACGGGACACCCGTACCAAGAGACCCAGTACTTC. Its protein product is CAWTTTGHPYQETQYF.

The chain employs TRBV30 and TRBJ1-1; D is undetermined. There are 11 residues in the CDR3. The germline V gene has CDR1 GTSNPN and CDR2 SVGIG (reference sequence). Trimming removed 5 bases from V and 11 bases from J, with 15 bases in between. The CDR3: CAWAGAVGAFF. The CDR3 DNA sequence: TGTGCCTGGGCCGGCGCTGTGGGGGCTTTCTTT.

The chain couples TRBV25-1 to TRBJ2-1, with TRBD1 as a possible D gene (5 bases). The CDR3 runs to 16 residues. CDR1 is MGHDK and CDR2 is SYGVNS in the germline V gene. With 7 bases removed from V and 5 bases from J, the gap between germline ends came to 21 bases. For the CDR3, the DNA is TGTGCCAGCAACTACGTGGGGCTATCACCCCACAATGAGCAGTTCTTC. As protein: CASNYVGLSPHNEQFF.

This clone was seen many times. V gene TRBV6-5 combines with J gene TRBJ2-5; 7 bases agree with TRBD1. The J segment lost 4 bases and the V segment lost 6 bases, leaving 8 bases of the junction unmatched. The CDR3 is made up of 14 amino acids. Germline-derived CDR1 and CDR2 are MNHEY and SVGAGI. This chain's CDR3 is CASRLQGSRETQYF. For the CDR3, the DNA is TGTGCCAGCAGGTTACAGGGGAGTCGAGAGACCCAGTACTTC.

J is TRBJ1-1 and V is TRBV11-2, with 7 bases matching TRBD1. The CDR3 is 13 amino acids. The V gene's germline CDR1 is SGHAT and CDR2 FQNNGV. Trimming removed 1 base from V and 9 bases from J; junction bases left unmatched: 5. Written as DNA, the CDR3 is TGTGCCAGCAGCTTAGCCAGACAGGGCCAAGCTTTCTTT. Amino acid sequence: CASSLARQGQAFF.

CDR3 protein: CASTPLGREIGEQFF. The CDR3 DNA reads as TGTGCCAGCACCCCTCTTGGCAGGGAAATTGGTGAGCAGTTCTTC. The chain employs TRBV6-5 and TRBJ2-1; the D gene is possibly TRBD1 (5 bases). The CDR3 is 15 amino acids. V was clipped by 7 bases and J by 9 bases, with 22 bases between them. Germline V gene lookup returns CDR1 MNHEY and CDR2 SVGAGI.

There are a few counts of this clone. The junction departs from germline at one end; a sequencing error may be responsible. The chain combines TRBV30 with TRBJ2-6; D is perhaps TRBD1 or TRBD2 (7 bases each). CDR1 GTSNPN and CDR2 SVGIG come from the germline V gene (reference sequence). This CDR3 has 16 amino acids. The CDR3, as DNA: TGTGCCGGGAGGGGGCGAGCCTTCTCTGGGGCCAACGTCCTGACTTTC. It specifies CAGRGRAFSGANVLTF.

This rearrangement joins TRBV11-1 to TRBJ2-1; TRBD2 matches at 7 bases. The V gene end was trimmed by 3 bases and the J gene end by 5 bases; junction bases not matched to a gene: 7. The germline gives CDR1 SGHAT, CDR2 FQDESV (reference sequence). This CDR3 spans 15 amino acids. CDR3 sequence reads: CASSFGGTRNNEQFF. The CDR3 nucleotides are TGTGCCAGCAGCTTCGGGGGGACCCGTAACAATGAGCAGTTCTTC.

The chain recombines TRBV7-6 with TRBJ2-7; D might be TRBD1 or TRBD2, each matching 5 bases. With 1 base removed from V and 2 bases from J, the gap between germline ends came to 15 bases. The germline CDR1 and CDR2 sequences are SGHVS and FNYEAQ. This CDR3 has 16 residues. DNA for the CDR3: TGTGCCAGCAGCTTAGAGACCGGGACCGTGACCTACGAGCAGTACTTC. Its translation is CASSLETGTVTYEQYF. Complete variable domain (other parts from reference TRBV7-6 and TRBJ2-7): GAGVSQSPRYKVTKRGQDVALRCDPISGHVSLYWYRQALGQGPEFLTYFNYEAQQDKSGLPNDRFSAERPEGSISTLTIQRTEQRDSAMYRCASSLETGTVTYEQYFGPGTRLTVT.

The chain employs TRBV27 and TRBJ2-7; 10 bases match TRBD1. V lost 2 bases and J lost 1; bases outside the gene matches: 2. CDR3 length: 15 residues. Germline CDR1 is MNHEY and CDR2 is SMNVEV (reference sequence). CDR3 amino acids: CASSLKGQGSYEQYF. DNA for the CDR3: TGTGCCAGCAGTTTAAAGGGACAGGGGTCCTACGAGCAGTACTTC.

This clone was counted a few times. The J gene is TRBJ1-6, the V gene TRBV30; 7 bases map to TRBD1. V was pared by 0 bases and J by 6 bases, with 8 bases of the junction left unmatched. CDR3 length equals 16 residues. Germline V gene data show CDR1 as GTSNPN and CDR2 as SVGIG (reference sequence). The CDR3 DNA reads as TGTGCCTGGAGTGTTGGCCTCAGGGGGTTTAATTCACCCCTCCACTTT. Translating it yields CAWSVGLRGFNSPLHF.

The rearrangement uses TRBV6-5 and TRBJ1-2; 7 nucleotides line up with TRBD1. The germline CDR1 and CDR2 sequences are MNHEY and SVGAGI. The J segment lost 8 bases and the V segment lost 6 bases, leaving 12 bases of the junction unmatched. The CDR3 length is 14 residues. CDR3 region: CASRRDSWEKGYTF. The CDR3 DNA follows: TGTGCCAGCAGGAGGGACAGTTGGGAGAAGGGCTACACCTTC.

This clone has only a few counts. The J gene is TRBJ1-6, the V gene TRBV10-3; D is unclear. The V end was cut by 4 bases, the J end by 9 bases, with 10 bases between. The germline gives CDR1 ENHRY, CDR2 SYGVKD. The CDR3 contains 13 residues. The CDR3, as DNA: TGTGCCATCAGTGCGGAGAGAGCTTCACCCCTCCACTTT. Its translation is CAISAERASPLHF.

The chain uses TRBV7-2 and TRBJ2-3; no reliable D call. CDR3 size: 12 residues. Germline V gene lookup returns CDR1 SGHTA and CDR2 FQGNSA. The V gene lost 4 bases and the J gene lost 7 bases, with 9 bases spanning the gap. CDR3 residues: CASSSPFNTQYF. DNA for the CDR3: TGTGCCAGCAGCTCCCCTTTTAATACGCAGTATTTT.

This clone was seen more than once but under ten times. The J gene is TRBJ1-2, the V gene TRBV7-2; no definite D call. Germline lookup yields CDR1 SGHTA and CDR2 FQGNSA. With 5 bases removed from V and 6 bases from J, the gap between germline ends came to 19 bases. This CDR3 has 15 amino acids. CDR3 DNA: TGTGCCAGCAGCCGCGTAGTGAGGGCAGACCATGGCTACACCTTC. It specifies CASSRVVRADHGYTF.

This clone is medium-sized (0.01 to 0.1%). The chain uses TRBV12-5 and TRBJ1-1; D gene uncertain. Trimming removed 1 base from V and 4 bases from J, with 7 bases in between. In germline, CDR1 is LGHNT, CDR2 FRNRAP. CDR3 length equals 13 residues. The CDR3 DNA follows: TGTGCTAGTGGTTTGGAGGCGTCCACTGAAGCTTTCTTT. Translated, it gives CASGLEASTEAFF.

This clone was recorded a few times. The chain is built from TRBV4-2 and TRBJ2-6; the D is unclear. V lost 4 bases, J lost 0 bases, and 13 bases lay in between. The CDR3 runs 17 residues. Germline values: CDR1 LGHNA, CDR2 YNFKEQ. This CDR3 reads CASSPAEVFSGANVLTF. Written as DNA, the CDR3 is TGTGCCAGCAGCCCGGCAGAGGTATTCTCTGGGGCCAACGTCCTGACTTTC.

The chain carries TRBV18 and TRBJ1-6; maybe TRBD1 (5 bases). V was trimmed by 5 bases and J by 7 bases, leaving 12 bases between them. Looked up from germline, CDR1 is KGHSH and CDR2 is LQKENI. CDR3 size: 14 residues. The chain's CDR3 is CASSGQGANSPLHF. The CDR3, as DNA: TGTGCCAGCTCAGGTCAGGGAGCCAATTCACCCCTCCACTTT.

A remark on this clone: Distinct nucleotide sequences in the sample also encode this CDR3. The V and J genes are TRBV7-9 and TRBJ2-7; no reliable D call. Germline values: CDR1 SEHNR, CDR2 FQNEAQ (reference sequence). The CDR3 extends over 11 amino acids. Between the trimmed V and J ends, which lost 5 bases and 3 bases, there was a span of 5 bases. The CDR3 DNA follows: TGTGCCAGCAGCCGAAACTACGAGCAGTACTTC. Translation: CASSRNYEQYF.

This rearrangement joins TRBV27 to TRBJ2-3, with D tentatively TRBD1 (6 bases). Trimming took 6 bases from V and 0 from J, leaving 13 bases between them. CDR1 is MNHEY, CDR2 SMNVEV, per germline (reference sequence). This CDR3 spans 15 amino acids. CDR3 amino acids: CASRPRDTSTDTQYF. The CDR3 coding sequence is TGTGCCAGCAGGCCCCGGGACACCAGCACAGATACGCAGTATTTT.

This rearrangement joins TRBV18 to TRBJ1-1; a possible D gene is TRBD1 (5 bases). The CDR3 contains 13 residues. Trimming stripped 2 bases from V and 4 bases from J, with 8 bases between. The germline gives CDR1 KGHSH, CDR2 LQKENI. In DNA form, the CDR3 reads TGTGCCAGCTCACCAGGGGCCGGCACTGAAGCTTTCTTT. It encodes CASSPGAGTEAFF.

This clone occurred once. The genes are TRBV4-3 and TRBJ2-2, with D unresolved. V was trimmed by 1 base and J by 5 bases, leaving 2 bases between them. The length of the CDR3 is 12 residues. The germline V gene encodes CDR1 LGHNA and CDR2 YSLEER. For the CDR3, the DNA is TGCGCCAGCAGCCAAGCGACCGGGGAGCTGTTTTTT. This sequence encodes CASSQATGELFF.